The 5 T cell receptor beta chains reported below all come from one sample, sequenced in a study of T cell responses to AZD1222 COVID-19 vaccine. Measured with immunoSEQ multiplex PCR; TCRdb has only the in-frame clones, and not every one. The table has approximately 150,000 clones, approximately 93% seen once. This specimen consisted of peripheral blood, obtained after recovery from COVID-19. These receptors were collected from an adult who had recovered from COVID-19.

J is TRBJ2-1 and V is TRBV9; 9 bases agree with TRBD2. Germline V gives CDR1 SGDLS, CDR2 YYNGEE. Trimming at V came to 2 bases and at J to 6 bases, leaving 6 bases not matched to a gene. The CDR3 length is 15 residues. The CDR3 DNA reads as TGTGCCAGCAGCGTCCTAGCGGGATTTACCAATGAGCAGTTCTTC. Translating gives CASSVLAGFTNEQFF.

The CDR3 loop reads CASSPTIWAREAFF. The CDR3 nucleotides read TGTGCCAGCAGCCCAACGATATGGGCCCGAGAAGCTTTCTTT. J is TRBJ1-1 and V is TRBV3-1 (or the pseudogene TRBV3-2); no clear D. The V gene's germline CDR1 is LGHDT and CDR2 YNNKEL (reference sequence). V lost 4 bases and J 8 bases, leaving 17 bases between the germline ends. This CDR3 region has 14 residues.

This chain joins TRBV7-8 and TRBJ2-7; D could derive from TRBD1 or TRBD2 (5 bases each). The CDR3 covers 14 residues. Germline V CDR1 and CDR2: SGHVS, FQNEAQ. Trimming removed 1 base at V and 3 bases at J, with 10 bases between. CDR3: CASSLDGGNYEQYF. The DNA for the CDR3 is TGTGCCAGCAGCTTAGATGGGGGTAACTACGAGCAGTACTTC.

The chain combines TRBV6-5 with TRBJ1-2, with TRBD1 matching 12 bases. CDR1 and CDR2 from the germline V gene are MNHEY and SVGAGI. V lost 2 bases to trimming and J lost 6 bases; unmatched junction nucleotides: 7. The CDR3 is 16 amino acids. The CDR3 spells CASSYTWDRGQDGYTF. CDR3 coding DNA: TGTGCCAGCAGTTACACCTGGGACAGGGGGCAGGATGGCTACACCTTC.

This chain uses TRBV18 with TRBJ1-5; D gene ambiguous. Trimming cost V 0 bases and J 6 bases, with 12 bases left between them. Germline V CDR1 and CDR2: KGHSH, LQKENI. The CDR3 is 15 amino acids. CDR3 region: CASSPPARPGQPQHF. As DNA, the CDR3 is TGTGCCAGCTCACCACCCGCCCGTCCGGGTCAGCCCCAGCATTTT.